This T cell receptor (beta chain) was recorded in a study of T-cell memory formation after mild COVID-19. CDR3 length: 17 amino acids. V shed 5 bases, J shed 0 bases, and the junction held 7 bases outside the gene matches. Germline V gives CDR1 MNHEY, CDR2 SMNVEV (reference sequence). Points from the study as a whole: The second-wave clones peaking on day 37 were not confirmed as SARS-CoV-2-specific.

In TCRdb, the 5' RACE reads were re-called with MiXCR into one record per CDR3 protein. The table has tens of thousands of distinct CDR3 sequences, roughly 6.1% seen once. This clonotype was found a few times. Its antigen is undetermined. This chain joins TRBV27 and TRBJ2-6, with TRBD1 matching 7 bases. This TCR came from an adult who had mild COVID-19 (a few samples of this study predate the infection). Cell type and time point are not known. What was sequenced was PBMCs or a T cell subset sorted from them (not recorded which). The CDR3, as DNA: TGTGCCAGCAGTCTGCAGGGGGTAGGCTCTGGGGCCAACGTCCTGACTTTC. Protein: CASSLQGVGSGANVLTF.